These 21 T cell receptor beta chains were all obtained from the same sample, sequenced in a study of blood T cell repertoires in COVID-19. The data were produced by immunoSEQ multiplex PCR, yet TCRdb's version contains in-frame clones alone and is incomplete. Seen here are some 180,000 clones, roughly 84% observed once, and the top ten hold around 3.1%. The source material was PBMCs or T cells enriched from blood (not recorded which). The receptor source for this set is a woman aged 30 to 39 who had been exposed to COVID-19.

This clone was found once. This rearrangement joins TRBV18 to TRBJ2-5; no clear D. The V and J ends lost 2 bases and 0 bases respectively, with 13 bases between them. This CDR3 has 16 residues. Germline CDR1 and CDR2: KGHSH and LQKENI. The CDR3 DNA is TGTGCCAGCTCACCAGACGCACTCGGAGACCAAGAGACCCAGTACTTC. Its translation is CASSPDALGDQETQYF.

V and J are TRBV7-6 and TRBJ1-4, with 11 bases matching TRBD1. The junction had 9 bases not matched to a gene; V was cut back by 2 bases and J by 4 bases. Looked up from germline, CDR1 is SGHVS and CDR2 is FNYEAQ. The CDR3 extends over 18 amino acids. CDR3 DNA sequence: TGTGCCAGCAGCTTATTTGGACAGGGGGCGATGGATAATGAAAAACTGTTTTTT. This encodes CASSLFGQGAMDNEKLFF.

The chain uses TRBV5-1 and TRBJ1-1; D possibly corresponds to TRBD1 (5 bases). With 3 bases removed from V and 3 bases from J, the gap between germline ends came to 15 bases. The CDR3 has 15 amino acids. Germline assignment: CDR1 SGHRS and CDR2 YFSETQ. CDR3 residues: CASSSLGGEDTEAFF. CDR3 nucleotides: TGCGCCAGCAGCTCCCTCGGGGGGGAGGACACTGAAGCTTTCTTT.

The chain combines TRBV30 with TRBJ2-2; unclear D gene. The germline V and J ends were trimmed by 0 bases and 4 bases, with 9 bases remaining between them. The CDR3 is made up of 14 amino acids. The germline V gene encodes CDR1 GTSNPN and CDR2 SVGIG (reference sequence). CDR3 region: CAWSVASGTGELFF. DNA for the CDR3: TGTGCCTGGAGTGTGGCATCGGGCACCGGGGAGCTGTTTTTT. Drawing the rest from reference TRBV30 and TRBJ2-2, the complete variable domain is SQTIHQWPATLVQPVGSPLSLECTVEGTSNPNLYWYRQAAGRGLQLLFYSVGIGQISSEVPQNLSASRPQDRQFILSSKKLLLSDSGFYLCAWSVASGTGELFFGEGSRLTVL.

The J gene is TRBJ1-3, the V gene TRBV3-1 (or the pseudogene TRBV3-2), with 7 bases lining up with TRBD1. CDR3 size: 16 residues. CDR1 is LGHDT, CDR2 YNNKEL, per germline (reference sequence). Losses at the gene ends were 0 bases for V and 1 base for J; bases not matched to a gene: 3. CDR3 in DNA: TGTGCCAGCAGCCAAGAACAGGGGCGGTCTGGAAACACCATATATTTT. Translating gives CASSQEQGRSGNTIYF.

This clone was seen once. CDR3 in amino acids: CASSLDWSSYNEQFF. CDR3 in DNA: TGTGCCAGCAGCTTGGACTGGAGCTCCTACAATGAGCAGTTCTTC. The rearrangement uses TRBV5-4 and TRBJ2-1, with D unclear. V lost 0 bases and J 0 bases, leaving 7 bases between the germline ends. CDR1 and CDR2 from the germline V gene are SGHNT and YYREEE (reference sequence). CDR3 length: 15 amino acids. Drawing the rest from reference TRBV5-4 and TRBJ2-1, the complete variable domain is ETGVTQSPTHLIKTRGQQVTLRCSSQSGHNTVSWYQQALGQGPQFIFQYYREEENGRGNFPPRFSGLQFPNYSSELNVNALELDDSALYLCASSLDWSSYNEQFFGPGTRLTVL.

The chain recombines TRBV2 with TRBJ1-2, with 7 nucleotides matching TRBD1. The CDR3 extends over 16 amino acids. Germline CDR1 and CDR2: SNHLY and FYNNEI. Trimming removed 4 bases from V and 3 bases from J; junction bases left unmatched: 11. CDR3 sequence reads: CASSGPTGTAYYGYTF. CDR3 DNA sequence: TGTGCCAGCAGTGGTCCAACCGGGACAGCCTACTATGGCTACACCTTC.

The rearrangement uses TRBV5-5 and TRBJ1-2; TRBD1 might be the D (5 bases). The germline V and J ends were trimmed by 4 bases and 10 bases, with 14 bases remaining between them. The germline CDR1 and CDR2 sequences are SGHKS and YYEKEE (reference sequence). The CDR3 sequence is 12 residues long. CDR3 region: CASSPLDTDYTF. CDR3 coding DNA: TGTGCCAGCAGCCCTCTGGACACCGACTACACCTTC. Supplemented by reference TRBV5-5 and TRBJ1-2, the full variable domain reads DAGVTQSPTHLIKTRGQQVTLRCSPISGHKSVSWYQQVLGQGPQFIFQYYEKEERGRGNFPDRFSARQFPNYSSELNVNALLLGDSALYLCASSPLDTDYTFGSGTRLTVV.

The chain couples TRBV4-1 to TRBJ2-1, with 14 positions matching TRBD2. The CDR3 spans 19 residues. V shed 7 bases, J shed 6 bases, and the junction held 17 bases outside the gene matches. Germline V gene data show CDR1 as MGHRA and CDR2 as YSYEKL. The CDR3 loop reads CASTPWGLAGAVEPNEQFF. Here the CDR3 DNA reads TGCGCCAGCACCCCTTGGGGACTAGCGGGGGCTGTTGAACCCAATGAGCAGTTCTTC.

The sample holds many counts of this clone. The chain couples TRBV10-1 to TRBJ1-1, with TRBD1 matching over 10 bases. Germline CDR1 reads WNHNN; CDR2 reads SYGVQD (reference sequence). Germline trimming cut 5 bases from V and 4 bases from J; bases unmatched to any gene: 7. This CDR3 spans 15 amino acids. CDR3 residues: CASSPGTGDGTEAFF. CDR3 in DNA: TGCGCCAGCAGTCCCGGGACAGGGGACGGCACTGAAGCTTTCTTT.

The V and J genes are TRBV27 and TRBJ1-2, with a possible D match to TRBD1 (6 bases). The ends were cut back, 6 bases at V and 7 bases at J, with 21 bases in the middle. The CDR3 covers 15 residues. Germline CDR1 MNHEY, CDR2 SMNVEV (reference sequence). The CDR3 bases are TGTGCCAGCAGCACTACCACGCCACAGGGCGGTGGCTACACCTTC. As protein: CASSTTTPQGGGYTF.

CDR3 protein: CASSFDRARDNEQFF. DNA of the CDR3: TGTGCCAGCAGCTTCGACAGGGCACGAGACAATGAGCAGTTCTTC. The chain uses TRBV7-2 and TRBJ2-1, with TRBD1 matching over 7 bases. The CDR3 is made up of 15 amino acids. The V gene end was trimmed by 3 bases and the J gene end by 5 bases; junction bases not matched to a gene: 7. CDR1 is SGHTA and CDR2 is FQGNSA in the germline V gene. Complete variable domain (other parts from reference TRBV7-2 and TRBJ2-1): GAGVSQSPSNKVTEKGKDVELRCDPISGHTALYWYRQSLGQGLEFLIYFQGNSAPDKSGLPSDRFSAERTGGSVSTLTIQRTQQEDSAVYLCASSFDRARDNEQFFGPGTRLTVL.

The chain has TRBV6-6 and TRBJ2-2; possible D gene TRBD2, 5 bases. Germline V gene lookup returns CDR1 MNHNY and CDR2 SVGAGI (reference sequence). The CDR3 has 14 residues. The V and J ends lost 3 bases and 6 bases respectively, with 11 bases between them. This CDR3 is CASSYSVGAGELFF. The CDR3 DNA follows: TGTGCCAGCAGTTATAGCGTCGGGGCCGGGGAGCTGTTTTTT.

The V gene is TRBV4-2, the J gene TRBJ1-2, with TRBD1 matching over 7 bases. V dropped 2 bases and J dropped 4; count of bases not matched to a gene: 10. Germline V gene data show CDR1 as LGHNA and CDR2 as YNFKEQ. CDR3 size: 16 residues. The CDR3: CASSQFVGGSSYGYTF. DNA for the CDR3: TGTGCCAGCAGCCAATTCGTAGGGGGCTCTAGCTATGGCTACACCTTC.

The rearrangement links TRBV3-1 (or the pseudogene TRBV3-2) to TRBJ2-1; D is unclear. In germline, CDR1 is LGHDT, CDR2 YNNKEL (reference sequence). The CDR3 totals 13 residues. Trimming took off 1 base at V and 4 bases at J, with 5 bases between the two ends. In DNA form, the CDR3 reads TGTGCCAGCAGCCAAGTGGCATACAATGAGCAGTTCTTC. Translating it yields CASSQVAYNEQFF.

Worth noting for this clone: Additional DNA sequences in this sample encode the identical CDR3. This CDR3 reads CASSTGTGDGYTF. The DNA of the CDR3 is TGTGCCAGTAGTACCGGGACAGGAGATGGCTACACCTTC. The chain joins TRBV19 to TRBJ1-2, with 8 positions matching TRBD1. The V segment lost 4 bases and the J segment 6 bases; nucleotides outside the gene matches: 4. Germline V gene data show CDR1 as LNHDA and CDR2 as SQIVND (reference sequence). The CDR3 consists of 13 residues.

The CDR3 DNA reads TGTGCCAGCAGTTTTTTTGGAGGGCAGTTCTTC. Translation: CASSFFGGQFF. The rearrangement joins TRBV27 to TRBJ2-1, with D maybe TRBD2 (5 bases). Looked up from germline, CDR1 is MNHEY and CDR2 is SMNVEV (reference sequence). Trimming took off 3 bases at V and 12 bases at J, with 9 bases between the two ends. The CDR3 spans 11 residues.

The V call is TRBV6-1, the J call TRBJ1-1; no clear D gene. The CDR3 extends over 13 amino acids. Deletions cut 3 bases from V and 5 bases from J, with 10 bases between. The V gene's germline CDR1 is MNHNS and CDR2 SASEGT. The CDR3 loop reads CASSEWSGTEAFF. The CDR3 coding sequence is TGTGCCAGCAGTGAGTGGTCAGGAACTGAAGCTTTCTTT.

This clone was counted only a few times. The J gene is TRBJ1-2, the V gene TRBV7-8; TRBD1 is a possible D gene (5 bases). Germline-derived CDR1 and CDR2 are SGHVS and FQNEAQ. V was trimmed by 5 bases and J by 10 bases, leaving 20 bases between them. CDR3 length: 14 residues. Here the CDR3 DNA reads TGTGCCAGCAGCCCTAGCGGGGGGGATAGAGTCTACACCTTC. It codes for CASSPSGGDRVYTF. Drawing the rest from reference TRBV7-8 and TRBJ1-2, the complete variable domain is GAGVSQSPRYKVAKRGQDVALRCDPISGHVSLFWYQQALGQGPEFLTYFQNEAQLDKSGLPSDRFFAERPEGSVSTLKIQRTQQEDSAVYLCASSPSGGDRVYTFGSGTRLTVV.

V is TRBV9 and J is TRBJ2-5; D may be TRBD1 (5 bases). Trimming took 4 bases from V and 1 from J, leaving 14 bases between them. The CDR3 has 15 amino acids. CDR1 SGDLS and CDR2 YYNGEE come from the germline V gene. CDR3 protein: CASSRSPGPQETQYF. CDR3 sequence (DNA): TGTGCCAGCAGCAGATCGCCAGGGCCCCAAGAGACCCAGTACTTC.

The chain combines TRBV6-5 with TRBJ1-3; 8 bases agree with TRBD1. J was trimmed by 7 bases and V by 2 bases; bases with no gene match: 4. The CDR3 consists of 14 residues. The germline CDR1 and CDR2 sequences are MNHEY and SVGAGI. The CDR3, as DNA: TGTGCCAGCAGTTACGGGGGACAGGAGAACACCATATATTTT. Protein sequence: CASSYGGQENTIYF.